This TCR beta chain derives from a study of blood T cell repertoires in COVID-19. Study at large: Specimens from acute and convalescent COVID-19 originated in the United States, Italy and Spain.

The CDR3 runs 14 residues. Germline V gives CDR1 SGHDT, CDR2 YYEEEE. J gave up 9 bases and V 3 bases, and 6 bases lay outside the gene matches. Patients in Seattle were enrolled during active infection, then followed longitudinally. Under the authors' procedure: Amplification from reference gene primers served as the basis for estimated nucleated cell counts. Some clones are missing from TCRdb's copy, which holds only in-frame ones; the method was immunoSEQ multiplex PCR. V, J and clone size were drawn from that table, and D and trimming were deduced from the DNA. The repertoire holds just over 350,000 clones, with roughly 90% as singletons. This clone was recorded a few times.

What was sequenced was peripheral blood. This sequence was found in a woman aged 60-70 years with COVID-19, enrolled during active disease. The chain links TRBV5-6 to TRBJ1-6, with 7 bases that match TRBD1. The CDR3 bases are TGTGCCAGCAGCTCTACAGGGGTAGGTTCACCCCTCCACTTT. It translates to CASSSTGVGSPLHF.